This TCR beta chain was observed in a study of T cell repertoires in cytomegalovirus infection. About the research overall: Public TCR beta signatures indicated both CMV infection and matching HLA type. Study-level points and caveats: Accumulated public TCR beta family frequency recognized individuals carrying CMV together with the relevant HLA.

Regarding this clonotype: Antigen unknown.

Germline trimming cut 0 bases from V and 5 bases from J; bases unmatched to any gene: 9. Germline CDR1 and CDR2: SEHNR and FQNEAQ (reference sequence). CDR3 length: 18 residues. MiXCR, applied by TCRdb to the reads, yields one record per CDR3 protein. Counted here are 380,000 or so distinct CDR3 sequences, 34% occurring once; the ten biggest clones make up less than 15%. The V and J genes are TRBV7-9 and TRBJ2-1, with TRBD2 identical over 11 bases. This clonotype originated in a human donor in good health (CMV status not recorded). Some clones in this sample may be carry-over from other donors' samples. The sequenced sample was cultured PBMCs, obtained from culture after CMV antigen stimulation. Here the CDR3 DNA reads TGTGCCAGCAGCTTAGCGTGGGGACTAGCGGAGAAGAACAATGAGCAGTTCTTC. This codes for CASSLAWGLAEKNNEQFF.